This is a list of T cell receptor beta chains from one sample in a study of beta chain features in type 1 diabetes. Produced via immunoSEQ multiplex PCR; TCRdb's table is partial and in-frame only. Seen here are 160,000 or so clones, approximately 12% observed once, and the top ten hold approximately 2%. What was sequenced was central memory CD4+ T cells from blood. The receptors originated from a man younger than 35 in good health. Each CDR3 is given with its conserved first and last residue. D genes are given only for firm matches. Clone size is given for some rows only: seen once, a few or many times, or a class if the clone is expanded.

CDR3 DNA | CDR3 protein | clone size | J gene | D gene | V gene
TGTGCCAGCAGTGAACAAGGGGGGGCGGCCAATCAGCCCCAGCATTTT | CASSEQGGAANQPQHF | few | TRBJ1-5 | - | TRBV6-1
TGCGCCAGCAGGGATCAGACTAACTATGGCTACACCTTC | CASRDQTNYGYTF | few | TRBJ1-2 | - | TRBV4-1
TGCGCCAGCAGCTTGAACGGGGACACTGAAGCTTTCTTT | CASSLNGDTEAFF | few | TRBJ1-1 | - | TRBV5-1
TGTGCCAGCAGACAGGGGGTCATCTACGAGCAGTACTTC | CASRQGVIYEQYF | - | TRBJ2-7 | TRBD1 | TRBV28
TGTGCCAGCAGTGCTAGCGGGAGGTACGAGCAGTACTTC | CASSASGRYEQYF | few | TRBJ2-7 | TRBD2 | TRBV27
TGTGCCTCCCATCTCGGACGGGAGGGCCTATCGCGCGAGCAGTACTTC | CASHLGREGLSREQYF | - | TRBJ2-7 | TRBD2 | TRBV10-3
TGTGCCAGCAGCTTAAGGCTAATGGGGACAGATACGCAGTATTTT | CASSLRLMGTDTQYF | - | TRBJ2-3 | - | TRBV7-2
TGTGCCAGCAGCCCCCGTGCGGGGGCGGGAGACACCGGGGAGCTGTTTTTT | CASSPRAGAGDTGELFF | few | TRBJ2-2 | - | TRBV9
TGTGCCAGCAGTCCTCGGGGGGGCCCCTACAATGAGCAGTTCTTC | CASSPRGGPYNEQFF | - | TRBJ2-1 | TRBD2 | TRBV28
TGCAGCGTGGGAACAGGGAACAATCAGCCCCAGCATTTT | CSVGTGNNQPQHF | few | TRBJ1-5 | - | TRBV29-1
TGCGCCAGCAGCCAGGTTAGCGGAAAGAGCACAGATACGCAGTATTTT | CASSQVSGKSTDTQYF | - | TRBJ2-3 | - | TRBV4-1
TGTGCCAGCAGTTTCTCAGGACTAGAGGGCGAGCAGTACTTC | CASSFSGLEGEQYF | - | TRBJ2-7 | TRBD2 | TRBV28
TGTGCCAGCAGCTTGGGCCAGGACGATTCACCCCTCCACTTT | CASSLGQDDSPLHF | few | TRBJ1-6 | - | TRBV7-9
TGCAGCGCCTCTGGACAGAACTACGAGCAGTACTTC | CSASGQNYEQYF | few | TRBJ2-7 | - | TRBV29-1
TGCGCCAGCAGCCTCGGACAGCAGAACACCGGGGAGCTGTTTTTT | CASSLGQQNTGELFF | - | TRBJ2-2 | - | TRBV4-3
TGTGCCTGGAGTATCCAGGGGGGCTATAATTCACCCCTCCACTTT | CAWSIQGGYNSPLHF | - | TRBJ1-6 | TRBD1 | TRBV30
TGTGCCAGCAGCCCCTCTCACGCACTAGCGGGAGTAAATGAGCAGTTCTTC | CASSPSHALAGVNEQFF | many | TRBJ2-1 | TRBD2 | TRBV9
TGTGCCAGCAGCGTAGGAGACAGATCTGGGGCCAACGTCCTGACTTTC | CASSVGDRSGANVLTF | many | TRBJ2-6 | - | TRBV9
TGCAGCGTTGTGCGGGGGCGCGGGGAGCAGTACTTC | CSVVRGRGEQYF | - | TRBJ2-7 | - | TRBV29-1
TGCGCCAGCAGTGAGAGGGTTGGCAATTCACCCCTCCACTTT | CASSERVGNSPLHF | few | TRBJ1-6 | - | TRBV10-2
TGTGCCAGCCGGGTCTCTTTCTCTGGAAACACCATATATTTT | CASRVSFSGNTIYF | few | TRBJ1-3 | - | TRBV6-5
TGTGCCACCACACTAGAGGGCAATGAGCAGTTCTTC | CATTLEGNEQFF | few | TRBJ2-1 | - | TRBV15
TGTGCCAGTAGCACGGAGTGGTTGAACACTGAAGCTTTCTTT | CASSTEWLNTEAFF | few | TRBJ1-1 | - | TRBV19
TGTGCCAGCAGCTTGAAAGTGTCAGGGGTGGCAGATACGCAGTATTTT | CASSLKVSGVADTQYF | - | TRBJ2-3 | - | TRBV5-4
TGTGCCAGCCTCAGGCAGGGGGCCGGTGGCGAGCAGTACTTC | CASLRQGAGGEQYF | - | TRBJ2-7 | TRBD1 | TRBV27
TGTGCCAGCAGTGGGGGACAGTGGGCTGGAAACACCATATATTTT | CASSGGQWAGNTIYF | few | TRBJ1-3 | TRBD1 | TRBV28
TGTGCCAGCAGCGCGGGACTAGCGGGAGCTTTAGGCAATGAGCAGTTCTTC | CASSAGLAGALGNEQFF | few | TRBJ2-1 | TRBD2 | TRBV25-1
TGTGCCAGCAGCTTAGGTGAATCGAATTCACCCCTCCACTTT | CASSLGESNSPLHF | few | TRBJ1-6 | - | TRBV7-3
TGTGCCATCGGGACAGTAGCCAAAAACATTCAGTACTTC | CAIGTVAKNIQYF | - | TRBJ2-4 | TRBD1 | TRBV10-3
TGTGCCAGCTCAGCGACAGGGGGCCGTGGCTACACCTTC | CASSATGGRGYTF | - | TRBJ1-2 | TRBD1 | TRBV18
TGCAGTGCTCTAGTACGAGAAAAACTGTTTTTT | CSALVREKLFF | few | TRBJ1-4 | - | TRBV20-1